These T cell receptor beta chains were read from a single sample in a study of T cell repertoires in cytomegalovirus infection. TCRdb itself ran the reads through MiXCR, one entry per CDR3 protein. Among around 450,000 distinct CDR3 sequences listed, under 40% were seen once. The sequenced sample was PBMCs. Every receptor here comes from a human donor in good health (CMV status not recorded). Some clones in this sample may be carry-over from other donors' samples. Both conserved end residues are part of each CDR3. Each record gives: V gene, clone size, J gene, D gene, CDR3 protein, CDR3 DNA. The D gene is left open where the match is weak. Some rows mark clone size as missing; the rest say once, few, many or name a class of expanded clone.

V gene: TRBV19; clone size: -; J gene: TRBJ2-1; D gene: -; CDR3 protein: CASRHDRSSYNEQFF; CDR3 DNA: TGTGCCAGTAGGCACGACAGGAGCTCCTACAATGAGCAGTTCTTC
V gene: TRBV7-2; clone size: many; J gene: TRBJ2-5; D gene: -; CDR3 protein: CATSRRGYQETQYF; CDR3 DNA: TGTGCCACCTCCCGTAGGGGGTACCAAGAGACCCAGTACTTC
V gene: TRBV7-2; clone size: once; J gene: TRBJ2-5; D gene: TRBD2; CDR3 protein: CASSLGPAGGFETKSF; CDR3 DNA: TGTGCCAGCAGCTTGGGCCCCGCGGGGGGGTTCGAGACCAAGTCCTTC
V gene: TRBV11-2; clone size: few; J gene: TRBJ1-6; D gene: -; CDR3 protein: CASSLPGSSSYNSPLHF; CDR3 DNA: TGTGCCAGCAGCTTACCAGGGTCTAGCTCCTATAATTCACCCCTCCACTTT
V gene: TRBV11-2; clone size: few; J gene: TRBJ2-1; D gene: TRBD1; CDR3 protein: CASSYGTGDSYNEQFF; CDR3 DNA: TGTGCCAGCAGCTATGGGACAGGCGACTCCTACAATGAGCAGTTCTTC
V gene: TRBV6-6; clone size: -; J gene: TRBJ2-3; D gene: TRBD1; CDR3 protein: CASSYPTGRRADTQYF; CDR3 DNA: TGTGCCAGCAGTTACCCGACAGGGCGTCGGGCAGATACGCAGTATTTT
V gene: TRBV7-4; clone size: few; J gene: TRBJ1-1; D gene: -; CDR3 protein: CASSPTGGKPEAFF; CDR3 DNA: TGTGCCAGCAGCCCCACCGGGGGCAAGCCTGAAGCTTTCTTT
V gene: TRBV29-1; clone size: few; J gene: TRBJ2-7; D gene: -; CDR3 protein: CSGRWGYEQYF; CDR3 DNA: TGCAGCGGCCGTTGGGGCTACGAGCAGTACTTC
V gene: TRBV6-2/TRBV6-3; clone size: few; J gene: TRBJ2-2; D gene: -; CDR3 protein: CASLGARGELFF; CDR3 DNA: TGTGCCAGCCTGGGGGCCCGGGGGGAGCTGTTTTTT
V gene: TRBV24-1; clone size: -; J gene: TRBJ2-3; D gene: -; CDR3 protein: CATSDGQSSSTDTQYF; CDR3 DNA: TGTGCCACCAGTGATGGACAATCTTCTAGCACAGATACGCAGTATTTT
V gene: TRBV20-1; clone size: -; J gene: TRBJ1-5; D gene: -; CDR3 protein: CSARDAGGRSTQHF; CDR3 DNA: TGCAGTGCTAGAGATGCGGGGGGTAGATCGACCCAGCATTTT
V gene: TRBV2; clone size: -; J gene: TRBJ1-5; D gene: TRBD1; CDR3 protein: CASSASYRGPNQPQHF; CDR3 DNA: TGTGCCAGCAGTGCATCCTACAGGGGGCCTAATCAGCCCCAGCATTTT
V gene: TRBV6-2/TRBV6-3; clone size: -; J gene: TRBJ1-1; D gene: -; CDR3 protein: CASSYLQVNTEAFF; CDR3 DNA: TGTGCCAGCAGTTACTTACAAGTGAACACTGAAGCTTTCTTT
V gene: TRBV7-2; clone size: many; J gene: TRBJ1-5; D gene: -; CDR3 protein: CASSLDGLGFGQPQHF; CDR3 DNA: TGTGCCAGCAGCTTAGATGGGTTGGGGTTTGGGCAGCCCCAGCATTTT
V gene: TRBV4-1; clone size: few; J gene: TRBJ1-2; D gene: -; CDR3 protein: CASSQDMRGTGYGYTF; CDR3 DNA: TGCGCCAGCAGCCAAGATATGAGGGGCACGGGCTATGGCTACACCTTC
V gene: TRBV6-1; clone size: -; J gene: TRBJ1-1; D gene: -; CDR3 protein: CASSEIVGTAKAFF; CDR3 DNA: TGTGCCAGCAGTGAAATTGTAGGGACGGCGAAAGCTTTCTTT
V gene: TRBV7-8; clone size: few; J gene: TRBJ2-3; D gene: TRBD2; CDR3 protein: CASSAASGGGTDTQYF; CDR3 DNA: TGTGCCAGCAGCGCCGCTAGCGGGGGGGGCACAGATACGCAGTATTTT
V gene: TRBV7-9; clone size: many; J gene: TRBJ2-5; D gene: TRBD1; CDR3 protein: CASSPQTGKETQYF; CDR3 DNA: TGTGCCAGCAGCCCCCAGACAGGGAAAGAGACCCAGTACTTC
V gene: TRBV4-1; clone size: -; J gene: TRBJ1-3; D gene: -; CDR3 protein: CASSQERARVTKYF; CDR3 DNA: TGCGCCAGCAGCCAGGAACGGGCCCGCGTCACCAAATATTTT
V gene: TRBV10-2; clone size: few; J gene: TRBJ2-1; D gene: TRBD1; CDR3 protein: CASLRDRESSYNEQFF; CDR3 DNA: TGCGCCAGCCTCAGGGACAGGGAGAGCTCCTACAATGAGCAGTTCTTC
V gene: TRBV28; clone size: -; J gene: TRBJ2-1; D gene: -; CDR3 protein: CASSTGVHSYNEQFF; CDR3 DNA: TGTGCCAGCAGCACGGGGGTCCACTCCTACAATGAGCAGTTCTTC
V gene: TRBV4-1; clone size: -; J gene: TRBJ1-6; D gene: -; CDR3 protein: CASSQDGLGRPPNSPLHF; CDR3 DNA: TGCGCCAGCAGCCAAGACGGTCTCGGGAGGCCCCCTAATTCACCCCTCCACTTT
V gene: TRBV10-3; clone size: few; J gene: TRBJ2-1; D gene: TRBD1; CDR3 protein: CAISESGMGTGDEQFF; CDR3 DNA: TGTGCCATCAGTGAGTCCGGTATGGGGACAGGCGATGAGCAGTTCTTC
V gene: TRBV20-1; clone size: once; J gene: TRBJ1-5; D gene: -; CDR3 protein: CSARRGGAVNQPQHF; CDR3 DNA: TGCAGTGCTAGACGGGGAGGGGCGGTCAATCAGCCCCAGCATTTT
V gene: TRBV5-6; clone size: -; J gene: TRBJ1-5; D gene: -; CDR3 protein: CASSTRHRALGNQPQHF; CDR3 DNA: TGTGCCAGCAGCACCCGGCACCGGGCTCTCGGCAATCAGCCCCAGCATTTT
V gene: TRBV28; clone size: -; J gene: TRBJ1-1; D gene: -; CDR3 protein: CASKRWAGEAFF; CDR3 DNA: TGTGCCAGCAAGAGGTGGGCCGGGGAAGCTTTCTTT
V gene: TRBV6-5; clone size: few; J gene: TRBJ1-2; D gene: TRBD1; CDR3 protein: CASRGTGGIYGYTF; CDR3 DNA: TGTGCCAGCAGAGGGACAGGGGGGATCTATGGCTACACCTTC
V gene: TRBV7-2; clone size: -; J gene: TRBJ2-1; D gene: TRBD2; CDR3 protein: CASSPRRVSGGSPSYNEQFF; CDR3 DNA: TGTGCCAGCAGCCCCCGGAGGGTTAGCGGGGGGTCACCCTCCTACAATGAGCAGTTCTTC
V gene: TRBV6-6; clone size: -; J gene: TRBJ1-5; D gene: -; CDR3 protein: CASSRAASNQPQHF; CDR3 DNA: TGTGCCAGCAGTCGTGCCGCTAGCAATCAGCCCCAGCATTTT
V gene: TRBV11-3; clone size: once; J gene: TRBJ2-2; D gene: TRBD2; CDR3 protein: CASSEVGPGLAGPRTGELFF; CDR3 DNA: TGTGCCAGCAGCGAAGTAGGACCGGGACTAGCGGGACCTAGGACCGGGGAGCTGTTTTTT
V gene: TRBV2; clone size: -; J gene: TRBJ1-1; D gene: -; CDR3 protein: CASSGALEAFF; CDR3 DNA: TGTGCCAGCTCCGGGGCCCTTGAAGCTTTCTTT